The source of this T cell receptor beta chain is a study of beta chain features in type 1 diabetes. The ends were cut back, 4 bases at V and 3 bases at J, with 13 bases in the middle. The CDR3 totals 14 residues. The V gene's germline CDR1 is LNHDA and CDR2 SQIVND (reference sequence). One heparinised blood draw, averaging around 0.12 L, came from each donor. What was sequenced were expressed TCRB transcripts, since all of the isolated RNA had been reverse transcribed. The repertoire was sequenced with immunoSEQ multiplex PCR; TCRdb's copy has only in-frame clones and lacks some. The sample includes about 290,000 clones, 7.5% to 9.5% of them seen just once. This clone occurred a few times. The antigen is not known. Findings of the study overall: Researchers cautioned that cDNA sequencing could over-represent cells with high TCR expression.

The V call is TRBV19, the J call TRBJ2-7; no clear D. Sample: central memory CD4+ T cells from blood. This clonotype was obtained from a young woman in good health. CDR3 nucleotide sequence: TGTGCCAGTAGTACCCCCGGTAAAGGCTACGAGCAGTACTTC. Amino acid sequence: CASSTPGKGYEQYF. Based on the CDR3 plus reference TRBV19 and TRBJ2-7, the full variable domain is DGGITQSPKYLFRKEGQNVTLSCEQNLNHDAMYWYRQDPGQGLRLIYYSQIVNDFQKGDIAEGYSVSREKKESFPLTVTSAQKNPTAFYLCASSTPGKGYEQYFGPGTRLTVT.